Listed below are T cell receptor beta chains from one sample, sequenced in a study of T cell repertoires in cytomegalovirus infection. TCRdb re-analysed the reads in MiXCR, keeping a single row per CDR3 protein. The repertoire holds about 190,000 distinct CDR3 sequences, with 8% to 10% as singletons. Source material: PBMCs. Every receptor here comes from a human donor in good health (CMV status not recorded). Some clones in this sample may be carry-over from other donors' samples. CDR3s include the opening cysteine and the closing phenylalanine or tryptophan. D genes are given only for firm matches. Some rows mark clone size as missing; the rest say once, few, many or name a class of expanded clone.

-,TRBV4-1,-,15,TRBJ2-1,TGCGCCAGCAGCCAAGTCGGCTGGGGGGCGGGTGAGCAGTTCTTC,CASSQVGWGAGEQFF
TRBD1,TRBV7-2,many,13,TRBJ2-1,TGTGCCAGCAGCTGGACAGGGAAGAATGAGCAGTTCTTC,CASSWTGKNEQFF
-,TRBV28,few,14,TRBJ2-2,TGTGCCAGCACGACGCCTTCAAACACCGGGGAGCTGTTTTTT,CASTTPSNTGELFF
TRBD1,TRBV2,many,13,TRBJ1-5,TGTGCCAGCAGTTCAGACAGGGTTCAGCCCCAGCATTTT,CASSSDRVQPQHF
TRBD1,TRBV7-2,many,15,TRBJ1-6,TGTGCCAGCAGCTTAGCGGTGACAGGGGTGTCACCCCTCCACTTT,CASSLAVTGVSPLHF
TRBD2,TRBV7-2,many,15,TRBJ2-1,TGTGCCAGCACGCGAGCTAGCGGCGAGGTCAATGAGCAGTTCTTC,CASTRASGEVNEQFF
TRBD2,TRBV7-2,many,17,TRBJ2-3,TGTGCCAGCAGCTTAGCCCTTAGCGGGGGGGGCACAGATACGCAGTATTTT,CASSLALSGGGTDTQYF
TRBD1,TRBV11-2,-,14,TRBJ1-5,TGTGCCAGCAGCGAACAAGGGGGCGGGCAGCCCCAGCATTTT,CASSEQGGGQPQHF
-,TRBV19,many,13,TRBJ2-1,TGTGCCAGTAGCCGGCTAGAAACGAATGAGCAGTTCTTC,CASSRLETNEQFF
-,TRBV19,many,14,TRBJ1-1,TGTGCCAGTAGTAAGAGGAGAATGAACACTGAAGCTTTCTTT,CASSKRRMNTEAFF
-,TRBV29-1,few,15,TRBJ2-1,TGCAGCGTTGAAGAAGCCGGGACCCCTCTGGATGAGCAGTTCTTC,CSVEEAGTPLDEQFF
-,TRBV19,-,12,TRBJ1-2,TGTGCCGTGTCCACCGCGCCCTATGGCTACACCTTC,CAVSTAPYGYTF
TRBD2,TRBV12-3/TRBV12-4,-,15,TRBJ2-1,TGTGCCAGCAGTTTTGGTAGCGGGGGATACAATGAGCAGTTCTTC,CASSFGSGGYNEQFF
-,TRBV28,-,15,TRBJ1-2,TGTGCCAGCACCCATGAAGGGCAGGTCTATGGTAGCTACACCTTC,CASTHEGQVYGSYTF
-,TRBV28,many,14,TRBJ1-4,TGTGCCAGCAGTTTAGTCGGGTTGTCTGAAAAACTGTTTTTT,CASSLVGLSEKLFF
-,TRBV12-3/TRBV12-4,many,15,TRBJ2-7,TGTGCCAGCAGTTTGTATCGGGGTTACTCCTACGAGCAGTACTTC,CASSLYRGYSYEQYF
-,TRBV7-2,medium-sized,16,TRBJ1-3,TGTGCCAGCAGCCCGCCGACGATGAAAATTGGAAACACCATATATTTT,CASSPPTMKIGNTIYF
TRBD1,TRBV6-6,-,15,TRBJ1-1,TGTGCCAGCAGTTACTCAGGACAGGGTCGTCCTGAAGCTTTCTTT,CASSYSGQGRPEAFF
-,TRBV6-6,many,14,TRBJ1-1,TGTGCCAGCAGTTCCTGGGGGGGATTCGCTGAAGCTTTCTTT,CASSSWGGFAEAFF
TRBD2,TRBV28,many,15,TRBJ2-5,TGTGCCAGCAGTTTGCCTAGCGGGGGGCAAGAGACCCAGTACTTC,CASSLPSGGQETQYF
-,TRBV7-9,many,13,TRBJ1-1,TGTGCCAGCAGCGCCTGGATGAACACTGAAGCTTTCTTT,CASSAWMNTEAFF
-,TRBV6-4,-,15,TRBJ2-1,TGTGCCAGCAGTGACGCGGGTAACGTAGTGAATGAGCAGTTCTTC,CASSDAGNVVNEQFF
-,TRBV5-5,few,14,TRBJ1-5,TGTGCCAGCAGCCCGCGTGGGGACGATCAGCCCCAGCATTTT,CASSPRGDDQPQHF
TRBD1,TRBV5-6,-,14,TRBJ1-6,TGTGCCAGCAGCCTAGACAGGGCGGATTCACCCCTCCACTTT,CASSLDRADSPLHF
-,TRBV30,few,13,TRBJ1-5,TGTGCCTGGACTAGAGGGGGGGGTCAGCCCCAGCATTTT,CAWTRGGGQPQHF
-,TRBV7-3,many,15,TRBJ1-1,TGTGCCAGCAGCTTAAGGCCAGACCCAAACACTGAAGCTTTCTTT,CASSLRPDPNTEAFF
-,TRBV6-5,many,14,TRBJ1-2,TGTGCCAGCAGTTACAGGGTCGGCGGGTATGGCTACACCTTC,CASSYRVGGYGYTF
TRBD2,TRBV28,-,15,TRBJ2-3,TGTGCCAGCAGTCTTGGACTAGCGGGCTTAGATACGCAGTATTTT,CASSLGLAGLDTQYF
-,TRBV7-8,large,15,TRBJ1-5,TGTGCCAGCAGCTTAGGGCAGGGGAGGAATCAGCCCCAGCATTTT,CASSLGQGRNQPQHF
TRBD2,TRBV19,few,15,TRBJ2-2,TGTGCCAGTCGAACTAGCGGGCCCTCTGCCGGGGAGCTGTTTTTT,CASRTSGPSAGELFF
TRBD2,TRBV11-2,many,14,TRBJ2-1,TGTGCCAGCAGCTTAGTACTAGCGGACAATGAGCAGTTCTTC,CASSLVLADNEQFF
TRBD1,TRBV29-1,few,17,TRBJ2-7,TGCAGCGTTGAACTCTCCCCGGGACAGGGGGACTACTACGAGCAGTACTTC,CSVELSPGQGDYYEQYF
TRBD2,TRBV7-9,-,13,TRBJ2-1,TGTGCCAGCGTAGCGGGAGGGCGGAATGAGCAGTTCTTC,CASVAGGRNEQFF
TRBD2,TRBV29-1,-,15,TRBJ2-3,TGCAGCGTTGACGGACTAGCGGGAGCCTCAGATACGCAGTATTTT,CSVDGLAGASDTQYF
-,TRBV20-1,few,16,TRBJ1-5,TGCAGTGCTATTAGGGTCTCGGGGCACTTCAATCAGCCCCAGCATTTT,CSAIRVSGHFNQPQHF
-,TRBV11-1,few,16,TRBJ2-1,TGTGCCAGCAGCTTATCGACCGGACCCCTTTACAATGAGCAGTTCTTC,CASSLSTGPLYNEQFF
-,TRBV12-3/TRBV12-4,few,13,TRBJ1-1,TGTGCCAGCAGTTTCGGAGTAACCACTGAAGCTTTCTTT,CASSFGVTTEAFF